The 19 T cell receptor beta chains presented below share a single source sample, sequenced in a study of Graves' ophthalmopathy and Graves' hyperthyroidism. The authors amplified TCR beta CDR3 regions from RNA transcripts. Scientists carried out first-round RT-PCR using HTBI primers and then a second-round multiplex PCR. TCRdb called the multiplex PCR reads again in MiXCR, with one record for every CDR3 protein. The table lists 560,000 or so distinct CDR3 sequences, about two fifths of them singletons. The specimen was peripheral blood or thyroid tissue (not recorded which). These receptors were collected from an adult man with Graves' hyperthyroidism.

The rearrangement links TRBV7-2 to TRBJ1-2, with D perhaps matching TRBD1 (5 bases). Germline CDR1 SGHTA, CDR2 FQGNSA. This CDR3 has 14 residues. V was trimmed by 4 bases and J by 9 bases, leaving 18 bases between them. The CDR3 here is CASSWGVMGDSYTF. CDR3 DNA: TGTGCCAGCAGCTGGGGGGTTATGGGCGATAGCTACACCTTC.

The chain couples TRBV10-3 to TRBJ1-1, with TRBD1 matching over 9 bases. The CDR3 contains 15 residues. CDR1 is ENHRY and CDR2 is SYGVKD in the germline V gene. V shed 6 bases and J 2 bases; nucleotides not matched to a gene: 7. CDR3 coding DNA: TGTGCCATCAGCGGGACAGGGATCGGAAACACTGAAGCTTTCTTT. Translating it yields CAISGTGIGNTEAFF.

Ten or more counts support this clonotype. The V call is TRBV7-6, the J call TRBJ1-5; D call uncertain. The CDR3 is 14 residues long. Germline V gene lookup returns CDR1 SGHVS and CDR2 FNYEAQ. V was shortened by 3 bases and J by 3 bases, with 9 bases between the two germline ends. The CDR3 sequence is CASSFPGVNQPQHF. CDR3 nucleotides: TGTGCCAGCAGCTTTCCCGGGGTCAATCAGCCCCAGCATTTT.

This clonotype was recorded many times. The CDR3 reads CASSLFGQVRDYGYTF. CDR3 coding DNA: TGTGCCAGCAGCCTTTTTGGACAGGTCCGTGACTATGGCTACACCTTC. The rearrangement joins TRBV3-1 to TRBJ1-2; 7 bases are shared with TRBD1. Germline lookup yields CDR1 LGHDT and CDR2 YNNKEL (reference sequence). This CDR3 is built from 16 residues. The V gene end was trimmed by 4 bases and the J gene end by 3 bases; junction bases not matched to a gene: 11.

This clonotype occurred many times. The CDR3 DNA reads as TGCAGCGACCCACACCTCCGAACTAGCGGGGTCTCCTACGAGCAGTACTTC. Amino acids: CSDPHLRTSGVSYEQYF. The chain is built from TRBV29-1 and TRBJ2-7, with TRBD2 identical over 10 bases. Germline V lookup: CDR1 SQVTM, CDR2 ANQGSEA. The CDR3 totals 17 residues. V lost 7 bases, J lost 0 bases, and 15 bases stayed unmatched.

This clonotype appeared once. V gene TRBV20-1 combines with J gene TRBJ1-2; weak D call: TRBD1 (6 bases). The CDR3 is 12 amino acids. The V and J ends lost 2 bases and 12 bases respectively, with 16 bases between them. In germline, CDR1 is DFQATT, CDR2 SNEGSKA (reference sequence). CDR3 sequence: CSARRLAGGHTF. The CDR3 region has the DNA TGCAGTGCTAGAAGACTAGCGGGGGGCCACACCTTC.

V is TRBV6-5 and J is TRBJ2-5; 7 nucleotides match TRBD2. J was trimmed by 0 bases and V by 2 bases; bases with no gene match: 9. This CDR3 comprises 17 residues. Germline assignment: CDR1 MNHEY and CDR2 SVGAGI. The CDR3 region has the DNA TGTGCCAGCAGTTACCTCGGACTAGGAGAGTACCAAGAGACCCAGTACTTC. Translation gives CASSYLGLGEYQETQYF.

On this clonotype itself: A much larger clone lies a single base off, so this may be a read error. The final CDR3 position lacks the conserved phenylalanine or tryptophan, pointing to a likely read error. This chain's CDR3 is CASSVGSYTGELFV. As DNA, the CDR3 is TGTGCCAGCAGCGTCGGGAGCTACACCGGGGAGCTGTTTGTT. V gene TRBV9 combines with J gene TRBJ2-2; the D gene is possibly TRBD2 (6 bases). Trimming left V 2 bases short and J 3 bases short, with 8 bases between. Germline-derived CDR1 and CDR2 are SGDLS and YYNGEE. This CDR3 comprises 14 residues.

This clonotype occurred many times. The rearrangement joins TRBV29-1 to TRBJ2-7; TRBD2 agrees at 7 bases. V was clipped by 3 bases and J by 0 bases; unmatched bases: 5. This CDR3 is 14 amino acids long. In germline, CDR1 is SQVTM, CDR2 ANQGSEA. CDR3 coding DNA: TGCAGCGTTGATGCTGGGACTACCTCCTACGAGCAGTACTTC. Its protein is CSVDAGTTSYEQYF.

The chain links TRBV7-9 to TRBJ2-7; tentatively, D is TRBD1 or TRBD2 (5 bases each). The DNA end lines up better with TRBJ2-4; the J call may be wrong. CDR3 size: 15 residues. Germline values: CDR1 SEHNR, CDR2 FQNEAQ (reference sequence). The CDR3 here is CASSLGGLGKNIQYF. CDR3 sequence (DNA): TGTGCCAGCAGCTTAGGGGGGTTAGGCAAAAACATTCAGTACTTC.

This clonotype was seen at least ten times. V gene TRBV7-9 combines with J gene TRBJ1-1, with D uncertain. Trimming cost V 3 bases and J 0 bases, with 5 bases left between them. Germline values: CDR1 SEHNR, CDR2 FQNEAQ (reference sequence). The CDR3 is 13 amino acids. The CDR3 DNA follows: TGTGCCAGCAGCTTTAACATGAACACTGAAGCTTTCTTT. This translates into CASSFNMNTEAFF.

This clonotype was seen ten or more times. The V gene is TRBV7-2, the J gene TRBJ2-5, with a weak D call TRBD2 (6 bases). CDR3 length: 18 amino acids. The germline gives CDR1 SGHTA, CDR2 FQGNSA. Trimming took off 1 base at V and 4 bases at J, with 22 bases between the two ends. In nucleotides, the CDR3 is TGTGCCAGCAGCTTAGGAGGGGTTGGCGGGGCAATCGGAGAGACCCAGTACTTC. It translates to CASSLGGVGGAIGETQYF.

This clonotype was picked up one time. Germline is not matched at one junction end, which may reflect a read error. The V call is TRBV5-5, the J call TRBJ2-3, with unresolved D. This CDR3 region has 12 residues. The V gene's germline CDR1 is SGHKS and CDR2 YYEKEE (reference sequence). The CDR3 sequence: CASSLDTDAQYF. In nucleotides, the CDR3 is TGTGCCAGCAGCTTGGACACAGATGCGCAGTATTTT.

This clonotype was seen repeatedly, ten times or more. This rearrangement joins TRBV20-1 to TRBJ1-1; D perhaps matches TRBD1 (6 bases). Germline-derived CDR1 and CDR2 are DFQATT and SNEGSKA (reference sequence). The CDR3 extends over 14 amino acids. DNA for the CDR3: TGCAGCGTAAGGAGGGGGGGTATGAACACTGAAGCTTTCTTT. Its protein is CSVRRGGMNTEAFF.

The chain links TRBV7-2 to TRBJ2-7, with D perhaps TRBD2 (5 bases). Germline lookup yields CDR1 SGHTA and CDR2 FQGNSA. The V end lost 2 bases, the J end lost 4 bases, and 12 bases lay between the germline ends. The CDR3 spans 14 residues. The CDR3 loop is CASSLFTAEYEQYF. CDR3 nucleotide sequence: TGTGCCAGCAGCTTATTTACAGCGGAATACGAGCAGTACTTC.

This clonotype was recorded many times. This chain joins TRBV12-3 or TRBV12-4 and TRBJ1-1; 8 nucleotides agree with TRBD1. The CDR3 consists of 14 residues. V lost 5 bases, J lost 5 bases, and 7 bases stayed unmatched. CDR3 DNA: TGTGCCAGCAGTCACGGACAGGGTGGGACTGAAGCTTTCTTT. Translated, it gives CASSHGQGGTEAFF.

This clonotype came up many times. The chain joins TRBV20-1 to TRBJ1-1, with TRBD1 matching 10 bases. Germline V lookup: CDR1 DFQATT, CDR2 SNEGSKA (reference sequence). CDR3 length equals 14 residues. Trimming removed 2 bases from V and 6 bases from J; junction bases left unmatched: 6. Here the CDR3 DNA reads TGCAGTGCTAGAAAGGGACAGGGGTGGTCTGAAGCTTTCTTT. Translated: CSARKGQGWSEAFF.

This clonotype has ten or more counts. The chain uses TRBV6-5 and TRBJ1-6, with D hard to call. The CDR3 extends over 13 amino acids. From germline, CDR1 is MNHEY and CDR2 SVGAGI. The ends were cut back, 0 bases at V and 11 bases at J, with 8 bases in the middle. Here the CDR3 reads CASSYSSGTPLHF. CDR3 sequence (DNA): TGTGCCAGCAGTTACTCTTCCGGGACACCCCTCCACTTT.

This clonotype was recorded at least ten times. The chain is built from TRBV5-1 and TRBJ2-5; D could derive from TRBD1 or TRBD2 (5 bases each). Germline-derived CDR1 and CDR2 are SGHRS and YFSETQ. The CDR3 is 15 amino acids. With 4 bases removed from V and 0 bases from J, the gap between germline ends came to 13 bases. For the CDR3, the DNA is TGCGCCAGCAGCCTTGGGACGGCCGACCAAGAGACCCAGTACTTC. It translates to CASSLGTADQETQYF.